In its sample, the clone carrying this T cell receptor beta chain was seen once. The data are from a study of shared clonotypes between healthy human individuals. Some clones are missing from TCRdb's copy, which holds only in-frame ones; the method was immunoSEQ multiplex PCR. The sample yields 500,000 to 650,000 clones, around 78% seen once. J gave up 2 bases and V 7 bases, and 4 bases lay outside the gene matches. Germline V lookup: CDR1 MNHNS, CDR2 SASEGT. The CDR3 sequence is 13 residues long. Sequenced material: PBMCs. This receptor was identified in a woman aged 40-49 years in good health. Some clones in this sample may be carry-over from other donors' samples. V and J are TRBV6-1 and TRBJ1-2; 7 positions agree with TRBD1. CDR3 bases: TGTGCCAGCACCGTGGACAGGAACTATGGCTACACCTTC. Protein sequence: CASTVDRNYGYTF.